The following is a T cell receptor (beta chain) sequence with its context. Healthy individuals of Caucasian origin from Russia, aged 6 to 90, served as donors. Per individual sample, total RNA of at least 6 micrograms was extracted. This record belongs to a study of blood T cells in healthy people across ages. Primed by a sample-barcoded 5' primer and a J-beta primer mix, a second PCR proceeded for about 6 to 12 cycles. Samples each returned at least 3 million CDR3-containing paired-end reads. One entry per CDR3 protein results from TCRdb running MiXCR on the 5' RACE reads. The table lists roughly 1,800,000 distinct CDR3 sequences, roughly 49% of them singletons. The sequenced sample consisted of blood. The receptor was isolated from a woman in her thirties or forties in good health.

This CDR3 is CASSFEGGRTDTQYF. CDR3 sequence (DNA): TGCGCCAGCAGCTTCGAGGGGGGACGCACAGATACGCAGTATTTT. The gene calls are TRBV5-1 and TRBJ2-3, with D perhaps matching TRBD1 or TRBD2 (6 bases each). The V gene lost 2 bases and the J gene lost 1 base, with 11 bases spanning the gap. CDR3 size: 15 residues. The germline V gene encodes CDR1 SGHRS and CDR2 YFSETQ.